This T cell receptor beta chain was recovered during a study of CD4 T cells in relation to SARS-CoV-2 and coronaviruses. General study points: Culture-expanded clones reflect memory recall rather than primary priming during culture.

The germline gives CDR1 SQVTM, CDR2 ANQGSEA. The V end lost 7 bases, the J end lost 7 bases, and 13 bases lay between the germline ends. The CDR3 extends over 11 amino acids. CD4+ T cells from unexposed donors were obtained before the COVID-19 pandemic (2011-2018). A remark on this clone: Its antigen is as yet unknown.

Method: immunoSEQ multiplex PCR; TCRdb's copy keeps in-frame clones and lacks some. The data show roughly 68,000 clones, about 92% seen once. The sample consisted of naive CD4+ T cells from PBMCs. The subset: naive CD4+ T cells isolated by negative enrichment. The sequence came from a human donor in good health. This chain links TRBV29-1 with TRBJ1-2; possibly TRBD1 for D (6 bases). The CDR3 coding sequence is TGCAGCGCCCGGGACAACATTGGCTACACCTTC. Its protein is CSARDNIGYTF.